Below are 16 T cell receptor beta chains sequenced from a single sample in a study of human T cells and chemical hapten exposure. The time point is: patch test 3, about 24 weeks after DPC sensitization. Treatment indicated: therapeutic diphenylcyclopropenone sensitization with weekly scalp DPC. Each CDR3 protein gets one entry after TCRdb re-called the RACE reads with MiXCR. The repertoire holds 180,000 or so distinct CDR3 sequences, with more than 20% as singletons. The sample here was whole blood, taken in connection with sensitization to the hapten diphenylcyclopropenone (DPC). Receptors originate from a woman in her thirties or forties with alopecia areata. Some clones in this sample may be carry-over from other donors' samples.

This clonotype was seen more than once but under ten times. The chain recombines TRBV28 with TRBJ2-7; TRBD1 aligns across 7 bases. Per germline, CDR1 MDHEN and CDR2 SYDVKM. J lost 2 bases, V lost 4 bases, and 5 bases had no gene match. The length of the CDR3 is 14 residues. CDR3 bases: TGTGCCAGCAGTTCCAGGGGGTCCCCCTACGAGCAGTACTTC. Its protein product is CASSSRGSPYEQYF.

The V and J genes are TRBV7-9 and TRBJ2-5, with D unclear. The V and J ends lost 1 base and 3 bases respectively, with 3 bases between them. Germline V gene lookup returns CDR1 SEHNR and CDR2 FQNEAQ (reference sequence). The length of the CDR3 is 12 residues. The CDR3 DNA reads as TGTGCCAGCAGCTTAGATAAAGAGACCCAGTACTTC. The encoded protein is CASSLDKETQYF.

The CDR3 coding sequence is TGTGCCACCAGTGATCCGGGGAACACTGAAGCTTTCTTT. Its protein product is CATSDPGNTEAFF. This sequence joins TRBV24-1 and TRBJ1-1, with D unclear. In germline, CDR1 is KGHDR, CDR2 SFDVKD. The CDR3 sequence is 13 residues long. V dropped 3 bases and J dropped 1 base, with 5 bases sitting between them.

The rearrangement links TRBV29-1 to TRBJ2-1, with 7 bases lining up with TRBD1. Per germline, CDR1 SQVTM and CDR2 ANQGSEA. This CDR3 spans 12 amino acids. J lost 6 bases, V lost 4 bases, and 3 bases had no gene match. The CDR3 DNA sequence: TGCAGCGTTGCATCAGGGGGCAATGAGCAGTTCTTC. Translation gives CSVASGGNEQFF.

This clonotype was counted a few times. This sequence joins TRBV20-1 and TRBJ2-3, with 9 nucleotides matching TRBD2. This CDR3 is built from 17 residues. Trimming at V came to 6 bases and at J to 4 bases, leaving 17 bases not matched to a gene. Germline CDR1 reads DFQATT; CDR2 reads SNEGSKA (reference sequence). The CDR3, as DNA: TGCAGTGCGCCCTCGACCGGAGCGGGAGGAAGCCCAGATACGCAGTATTTT. Protein product: CSAPSTGAGGSPDTQYF.

This clonotype was observed a handful of times. V usage is TRBV20-1 and J usage is TRBJ2-7, with TRBD1 matching 7 bases. In germline, CDR1 is DFQATT, CDR2 SNEGSKA (reference sequence). Trimming removed 1 base from V and 1 base from J; junction bases left unmatched: 4. The CDR3 extends over 14 amino acids. The CDR3 nucleotides read TGCAGTGCTAGAGCCGGGACAGCGTCCTACGAGCAGTACTTC. It specifies CSARAGTASYEQYF.

This clonotype turned up a few times. This chain links TRBV20-1 with TRBJ2-1; D not resolved. This CDR3 region has 18 residues. Trimming shortened V by 3 bases and J by 3 bases, and 24 bases separated the two germline ends. Germline V gene sequence: CDR1 DFQATT, CDR2 SNEGSKA (reference sequence). CDR3 amino acids: CSASEPGQGPTNYNEQFF. CDR3 DNA sequence: TGCAGTGCTAGTGAGCCGGGTCAAGGACCAACCAACTACAATGAGCAGTTCTTC.

Many counts were recorded for this clonotype. V gene TRBV9 combines with J gene TRBJ2-3; D may be TRBD1 or TRBD2 (5 bases each). This CDR3 spans 15 amino acids. V was trimmed by 4 bases and J by 1 base, leaving 13 bases between them. Germline CDR1 is SGDLS and CDR2 is YYNGEE. This CDR3 is CASSPREWGTDTQYF. Written as DNA, the CDR3 is TGTGCCAGCAGCCCCAGGGAGTGGGGCACAGATACGCAGTATTTT.

This clonotype was counted a single time. The chain has TRBV7-9 and TRBJ2-1; 7 bases are a match to TRBD1. The length of the CDR3 is 14 residues. Germline V CDR1 and CDR2: SEHNR, FQNEAQ (reference sequence). The junction had 5 bases not matched to a gene; V was cut back by 4 bases and J by 5 bases. CDR3: CASSSMGQNNEQFF. The CDR3 nucleotides read TGTGCCAGCAGCTCAATGGGACAGAACAATGAGCAGTTCTTC.

V and J are TRBV7-3 and TRBJ2-1; D may be TRBD2 (6 bases). Germline CDR1 reads SGHTA; CDR2 reads FQGTGA. V was cut by 0 bases and J by 6 bases, with 12 bases left in between. The CDR3 extends over 15 amino acids. CDR3 loop: CASSLTGMGGNEQFF. The CDR3 coding sequence is TGTGCCAGCAGCTTAACGGGCATGGGGGGCAATGAGCAGTTCTTC. The whole variable domain, filled in from reference TRBV7-3 and TRBJ2-1, reads GAGVSQTPSNKVTEKGKYVELRCDPISGHTALYWYRQSLGQGPEFLIYFQGTGAADDSGLPNDRFFAVRPEGSVSTLKIQRTERGDSAVYLCASSLTGMGGNEQFFGPGTRLTVL.

J is TRBJ2-7 and V is TRBV9, with D unresolved. Per germline, CDR1 SGDLS and CDR2 YYNGEE. Between the trimmed V and J ends, which lost 4 bases and 0 bases, there was a span of 14 bases. The CDR3 extends over 15 amino acids. The CDR3 loop is CASSSPAGYSYEQYF. CDR3 in DNA: TGTGCCAGCAGCTCCCCAGCCGGCTACTCCTACGAGCAGTACTTC.

The chain has TRBV6-2 or TRBV6-3 and TRBJ1-1, with 9 bases that match TRBD1. The V gene's germline CDR1 is MNHEY and CDR2 SVGEGT. The CDR3 spans 14 residues. With 7 bases clipped from V and 0 bases from J, the junction kept 3 bases outside the gene matches. CDR3 sequence reads: CASKTGGLNTEAFF. The CDR3 DNA reads as TGTGCCAGCAAGACAGGGGGGCTGAACACTGAAGCTTTCTTT.

This chain joins TRBV29-1 and TRBJ2-7, with 7 bases identical to TRBD1. The CDR3 consists of 14 residues. Unmatched junction bases numbered 8, after V lost 6 bases and J lost 0 bases. Germline CDR1 and CDR2: SQVTM and ANQGSEA. The CDR3 sequence: CSVADRALSYEQYF. CDR3 nucleotide sequence: TGCAGCGTGGCCGACAGGGCCCTCTCCTACGAGCAGTACTTC.

The chain joins TRBV5-1 to TRBJ1-1, with D possibly TRBD1 on 6 matching bases. The CDR3 covers 16 residues. CDR1 and CDR2 from the germline V gene are SGHRS and YFSETQ. Trimming cost V 6 bases and J 4 bases, with 22 bases left between them. CDR3 sequence reads: CASMLFGPQGGTEAFF. DNA for the CDR3: TGCGCCAGCATGCTCTTCGGTCCACAGGGAGGCACTGAAGCTTTCTTT.

The J gene is TRBJ2-4, the V gene TRBV28, with 9 bases matching TRBD1. V was pared by 6 bases and J by 15 bases, with 6 bases of the junction left unmatched. CDR3 length equals 11 residues. Germline CDR1 MDHEN, CDR2 SYDVKM. CDR3 region: CASRGTGNGYF. DNA for the CDR3: TGTGCCAGCAGGGGGACAGGGAATGGGTACTTC.

This clonotype was seen only a few times. This chain connects TRBV27 to TRBJ1-2, with TRBD1 matching over 9 bases. The ends lost 5 bases at V and 9 bases at J; junction bases unmatched: 7. Germline-derived CDR1 and CDR2 are MNHEY and SMNVEV (reference sequence). The CDR3 runs 13 residues. The CDR3 here is CASSTTGGISYTF. The CDR3 DNA follows: TGTGCCAGCAGTACTACAGGGGGCATTAGCTACACCTTC.